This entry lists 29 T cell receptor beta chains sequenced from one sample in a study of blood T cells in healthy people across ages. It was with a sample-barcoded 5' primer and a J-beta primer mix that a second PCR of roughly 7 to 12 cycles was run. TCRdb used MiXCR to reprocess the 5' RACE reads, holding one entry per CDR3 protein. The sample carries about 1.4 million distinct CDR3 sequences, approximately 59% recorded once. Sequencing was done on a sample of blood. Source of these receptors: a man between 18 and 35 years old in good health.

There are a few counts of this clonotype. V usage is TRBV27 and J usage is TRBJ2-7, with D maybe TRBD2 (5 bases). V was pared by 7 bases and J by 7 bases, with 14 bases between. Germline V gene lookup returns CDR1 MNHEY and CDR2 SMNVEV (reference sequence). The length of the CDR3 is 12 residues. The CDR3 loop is CASTPGSMEQYF. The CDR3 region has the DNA TGTGCCAGCACCCCGGGGAGTATGGAGCAGTACTTC.

The CDR3 DNA is TGTGCCAGCAGCTTATACGGAAGGGAGCAGTTCTTC. Its translation: CASSLYGREQFF. This chain connects TRBV7-2 to TRBJ2-1; D is uncertain. Trimming cost V 2 bases and J 10 bases, with 9 bases left between them. The CDR3 is 12 amino acids. Looked up from germline, CDR1 is SGHTA and CDR2 is FQGNSA.

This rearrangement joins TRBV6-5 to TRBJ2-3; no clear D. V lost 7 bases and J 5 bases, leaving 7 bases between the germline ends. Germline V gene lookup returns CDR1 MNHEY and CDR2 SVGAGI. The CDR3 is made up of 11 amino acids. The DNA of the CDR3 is TGTGCCAGCATGTATGTAGATACGCAGTATTTT. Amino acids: CASMYVDTQYF.

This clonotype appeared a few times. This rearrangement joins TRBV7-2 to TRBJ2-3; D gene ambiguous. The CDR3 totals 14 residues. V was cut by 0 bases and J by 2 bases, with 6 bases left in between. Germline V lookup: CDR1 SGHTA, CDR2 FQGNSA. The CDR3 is CASSLAAYTDTQYF. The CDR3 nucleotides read TGTGCCAGCAGCTTAGCGGCCTACACAGATACGCAGTATTTT.

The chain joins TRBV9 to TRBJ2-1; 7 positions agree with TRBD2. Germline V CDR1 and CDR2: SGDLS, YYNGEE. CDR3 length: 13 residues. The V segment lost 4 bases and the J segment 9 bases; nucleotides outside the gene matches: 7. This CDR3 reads CASSPNWGGEQFF. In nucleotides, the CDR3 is TGTGCCAGCAGCCCTAACTGGGGGGGTGAGCAGTTCTTC. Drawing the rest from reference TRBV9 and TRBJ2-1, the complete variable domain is DSGVTQTPKHLITATGQRVTLRCSPRSGDLSVYWYQQSLDQGLQFLIQYYNGEERAKGNILERFSAQQFPDLHSELNLSSLELGDSALYFCASSPNWGGEQFFGPGTRLTVL.

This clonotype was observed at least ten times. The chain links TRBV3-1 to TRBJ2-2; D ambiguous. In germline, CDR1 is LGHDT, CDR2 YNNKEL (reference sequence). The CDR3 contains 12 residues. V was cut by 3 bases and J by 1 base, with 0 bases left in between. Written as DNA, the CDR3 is TGTGCCAGCAGCCAGAACACCGGGGAGCTGTTTTTT. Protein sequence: CASSQNTGELFF.

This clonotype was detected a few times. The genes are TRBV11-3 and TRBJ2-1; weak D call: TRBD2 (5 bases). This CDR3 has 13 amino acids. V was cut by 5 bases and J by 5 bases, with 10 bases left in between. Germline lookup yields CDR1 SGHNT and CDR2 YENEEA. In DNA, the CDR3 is TGTGCCAGCAGCCCCCCGGGGAACAATGAGCAGTTCTTC. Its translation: CASSPPGNNEQFF.

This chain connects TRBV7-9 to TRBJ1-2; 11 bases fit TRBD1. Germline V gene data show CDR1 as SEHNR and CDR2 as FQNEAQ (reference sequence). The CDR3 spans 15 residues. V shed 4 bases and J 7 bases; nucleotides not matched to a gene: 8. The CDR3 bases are TGTGCCAGCAGCTCGGACAGGGGGCAAGGTAGTGGCTACACCTTC. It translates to CASSSDRGQGSGYTF.

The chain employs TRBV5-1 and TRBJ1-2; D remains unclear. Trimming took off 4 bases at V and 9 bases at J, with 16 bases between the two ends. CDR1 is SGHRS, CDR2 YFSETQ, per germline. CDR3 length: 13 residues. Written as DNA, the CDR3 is TGCGCCAGCAGCCACAAGACGGGAGAGAGCTACACCTTC. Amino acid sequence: CASSHKTGESYTF.

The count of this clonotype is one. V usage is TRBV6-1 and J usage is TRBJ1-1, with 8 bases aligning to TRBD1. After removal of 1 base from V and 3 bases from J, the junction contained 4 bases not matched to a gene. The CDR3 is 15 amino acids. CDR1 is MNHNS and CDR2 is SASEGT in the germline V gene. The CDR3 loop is CASSEVQGAYTEAFF. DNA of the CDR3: TGTGCCAGCAGTGAAGTCCAGGGGGCTTACACTGAAGCTTTCTTT.

In nucleotides, the CDR3 is TGTGCCAGCAGCCAAGAAGAGACAGGGGTGTTCTCCTACGAGCAGTACTTC. Amino acid sequence: CASSQEETGVFSYEQYF. This rearrangement joins TRBV14 to TRBJ2-7; 8 nucleotides align to TRBD1. CDR1 and CDR2 from the germline V gene are SGHDN and FVKESK. V was clipped by 0 bases and J by 0 bases; unmatched bases: 7. The CDR3 has 17 amino acids.

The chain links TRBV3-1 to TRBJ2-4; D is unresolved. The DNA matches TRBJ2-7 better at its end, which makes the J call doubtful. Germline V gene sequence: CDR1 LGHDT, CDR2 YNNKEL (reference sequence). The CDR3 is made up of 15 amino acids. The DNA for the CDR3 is TGTGCCAGCAGCCAAGATATAAGCGCCGCCTACGAGCAGTACTTC. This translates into CASSQDISAAYEQYF.

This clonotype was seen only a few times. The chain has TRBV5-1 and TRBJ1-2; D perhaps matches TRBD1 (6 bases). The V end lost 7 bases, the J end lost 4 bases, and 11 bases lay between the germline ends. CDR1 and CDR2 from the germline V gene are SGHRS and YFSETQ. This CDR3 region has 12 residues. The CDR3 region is CASREDSYGYTF. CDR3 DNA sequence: TGCGCCAGCCGGGAGGACAGCTATGGCTACACCTTC.

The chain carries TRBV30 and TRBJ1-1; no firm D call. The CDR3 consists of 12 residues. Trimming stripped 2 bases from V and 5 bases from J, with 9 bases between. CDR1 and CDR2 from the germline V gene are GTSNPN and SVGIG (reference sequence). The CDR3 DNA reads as TGTGCCTGGAGTACTGGTAAGACTGAAGCTTTCTTT. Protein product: CAWSTGKTEAFF.

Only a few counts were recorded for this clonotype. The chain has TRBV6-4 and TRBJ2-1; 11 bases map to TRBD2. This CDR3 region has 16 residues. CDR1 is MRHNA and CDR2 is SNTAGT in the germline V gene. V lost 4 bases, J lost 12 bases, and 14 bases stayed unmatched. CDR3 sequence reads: CASSAVAGGLLGVQFF. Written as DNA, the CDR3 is TGTGCCAGCAGTGCCGTAGCGGGAGGGCTTCTTGGTGTGCAGTTCTTC.

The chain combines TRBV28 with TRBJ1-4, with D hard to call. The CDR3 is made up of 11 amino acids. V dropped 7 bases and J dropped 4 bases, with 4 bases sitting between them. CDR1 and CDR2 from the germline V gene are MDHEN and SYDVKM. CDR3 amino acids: CASTHNEKLFF. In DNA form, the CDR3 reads TGTGCCAGCACCCATAATGAAAAACTGTTTTTT.

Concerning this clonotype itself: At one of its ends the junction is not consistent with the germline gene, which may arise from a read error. CDR3 residues: CASSDSGGNNEQFF. CDR3 nucleotides: TGTGCCAGCAGTGACTCCGGGGGGAACAATGAGCAGTTCTTC. The J gene is TRBJ2-1, the V gene TRBV6-5; 7 nucleotides align to TRBD2. The CDR3 consists of 14 residues. Germline lookup yields CDR1 MNHEY and CDR2 SVGAGI.

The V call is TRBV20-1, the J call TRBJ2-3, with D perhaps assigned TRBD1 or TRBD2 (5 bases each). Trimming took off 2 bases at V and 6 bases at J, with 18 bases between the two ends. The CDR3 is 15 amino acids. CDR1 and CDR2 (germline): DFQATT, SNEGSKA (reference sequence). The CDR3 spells CSARRPGPMWDTQYF. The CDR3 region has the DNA TGCAGTGCTAGACGTCCGGGGCCAATGTGGGATACGCAGTATTTT.

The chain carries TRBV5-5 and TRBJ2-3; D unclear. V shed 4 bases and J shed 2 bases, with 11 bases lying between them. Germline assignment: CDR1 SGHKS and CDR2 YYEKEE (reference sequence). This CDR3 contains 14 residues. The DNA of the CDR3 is TGTGCCAGCAGCCTAGGACGGTACACAGATACGCAGTATTTT. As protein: CASSLGRYTDTQYF.

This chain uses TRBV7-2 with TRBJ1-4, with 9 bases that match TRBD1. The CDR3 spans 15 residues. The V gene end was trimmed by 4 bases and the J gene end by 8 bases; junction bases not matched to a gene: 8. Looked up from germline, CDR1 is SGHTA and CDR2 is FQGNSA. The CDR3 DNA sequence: TGTGCCAGCAGCTCCCGGGACAGGGAAGGGGAAAAACTGTTTTTT. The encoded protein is CASSSRDREGEKLFF. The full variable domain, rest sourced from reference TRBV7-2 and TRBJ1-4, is GAGVSQSPSNKVTEKGKDVELRCDPISGHTALYWYRQSLGQGLEFLIYFQGNSAPDKSGLPSDRFSAERTGGSVSTLTIQRTQQEDSAVYLCASSSRDREGEKLFFGSGTQLSVL.

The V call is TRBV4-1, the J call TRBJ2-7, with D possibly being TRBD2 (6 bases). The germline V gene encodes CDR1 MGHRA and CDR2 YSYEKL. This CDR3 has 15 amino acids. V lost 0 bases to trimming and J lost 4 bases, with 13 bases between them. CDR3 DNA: TGCGCCAGCAGCCAAGAACCGGGAGCAGTTTACGAGCAGTACTTC. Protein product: CASSQEPGAVYEQYF.

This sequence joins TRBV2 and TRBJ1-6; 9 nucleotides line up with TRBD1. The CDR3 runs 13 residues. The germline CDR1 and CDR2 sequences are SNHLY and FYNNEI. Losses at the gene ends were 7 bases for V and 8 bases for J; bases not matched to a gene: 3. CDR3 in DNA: TGTGCCAGCAAGGGACAGGGACATTCACCCCTCCACTTT. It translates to CASKGQGHSPLHF.

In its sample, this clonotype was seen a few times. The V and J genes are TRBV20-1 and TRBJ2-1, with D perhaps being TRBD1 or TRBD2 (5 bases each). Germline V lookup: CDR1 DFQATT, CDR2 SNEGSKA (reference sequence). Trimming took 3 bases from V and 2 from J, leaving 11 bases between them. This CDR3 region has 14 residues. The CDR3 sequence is CSASVGDPYNEQFF. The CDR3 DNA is TGCAGTGCTAGCGTAGGGGACCCCTACAATGAGCAGTTCTTC.

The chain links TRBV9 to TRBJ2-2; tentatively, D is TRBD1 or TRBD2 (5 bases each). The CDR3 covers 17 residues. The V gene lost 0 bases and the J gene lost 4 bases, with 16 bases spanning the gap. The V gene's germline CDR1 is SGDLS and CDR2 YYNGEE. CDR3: CASSVGGFGGGTGELFF. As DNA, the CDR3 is TGTGCCAGCAGCGTAGGAGGTTTCGGTGGGGGCACCGGGGAGCTGTTTTTT.

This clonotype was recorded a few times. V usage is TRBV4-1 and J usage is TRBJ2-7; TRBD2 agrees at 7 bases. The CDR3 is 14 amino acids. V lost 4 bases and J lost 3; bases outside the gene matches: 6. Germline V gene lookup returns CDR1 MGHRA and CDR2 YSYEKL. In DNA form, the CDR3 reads TGCGCCAGCAGCCCCAAATCTAGCGGCTACGAGCAGTACTTC. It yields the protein CASSPKSSGYEQYF.

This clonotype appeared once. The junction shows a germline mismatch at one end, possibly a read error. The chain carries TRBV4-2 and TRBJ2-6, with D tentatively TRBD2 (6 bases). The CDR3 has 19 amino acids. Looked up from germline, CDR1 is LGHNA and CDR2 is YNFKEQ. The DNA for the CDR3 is TGTGCCAGCAGCCAAGCGTCGGGGGTAGGAGCCTCTGGGGCCAACGCCCTGACTTTC. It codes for CASSQASGVGASGANALTF.

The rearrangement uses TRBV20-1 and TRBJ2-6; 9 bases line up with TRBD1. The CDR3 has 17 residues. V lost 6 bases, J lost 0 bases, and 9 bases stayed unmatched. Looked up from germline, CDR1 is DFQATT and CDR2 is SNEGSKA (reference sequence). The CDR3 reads CSANGDREDSGANVLTF. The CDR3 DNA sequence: TGCAGTGCAAACGGGGACAGGGAAGACTCTGGGGCCAACGTCCTGACTTTC.

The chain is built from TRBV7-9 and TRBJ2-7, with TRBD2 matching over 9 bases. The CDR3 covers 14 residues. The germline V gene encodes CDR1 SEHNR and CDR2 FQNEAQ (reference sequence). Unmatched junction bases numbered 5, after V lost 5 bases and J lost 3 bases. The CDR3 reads CASSPRLADYEQYF. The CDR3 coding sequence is TGTGCCAGCAGCCCGAGACTAGCGGACTACGAGCAGTACTTC.

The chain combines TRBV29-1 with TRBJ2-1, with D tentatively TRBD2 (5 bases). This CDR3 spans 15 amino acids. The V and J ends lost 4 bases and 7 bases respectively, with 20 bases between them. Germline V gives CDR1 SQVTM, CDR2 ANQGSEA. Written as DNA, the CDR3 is TGCAGCGTTGGAGGAGGACGTCCCGTTGTTAATGAGCAGTTCTTC. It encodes CSVGGGRPVVNEQFF.